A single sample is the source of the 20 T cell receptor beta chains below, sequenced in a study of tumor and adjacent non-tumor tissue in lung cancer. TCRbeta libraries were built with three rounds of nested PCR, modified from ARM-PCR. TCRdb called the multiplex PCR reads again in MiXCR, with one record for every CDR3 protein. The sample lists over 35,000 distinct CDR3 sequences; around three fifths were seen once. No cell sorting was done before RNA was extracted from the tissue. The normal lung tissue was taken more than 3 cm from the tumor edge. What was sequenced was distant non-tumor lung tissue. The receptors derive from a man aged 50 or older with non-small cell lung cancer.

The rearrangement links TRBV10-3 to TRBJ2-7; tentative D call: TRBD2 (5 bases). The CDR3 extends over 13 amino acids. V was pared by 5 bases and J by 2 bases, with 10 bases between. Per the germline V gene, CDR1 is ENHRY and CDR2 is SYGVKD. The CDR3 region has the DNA TGTGCCATCAGTTTCGCGGAGGCCTACGAGCAGTACTTC. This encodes CAISFAEAYEQYF.

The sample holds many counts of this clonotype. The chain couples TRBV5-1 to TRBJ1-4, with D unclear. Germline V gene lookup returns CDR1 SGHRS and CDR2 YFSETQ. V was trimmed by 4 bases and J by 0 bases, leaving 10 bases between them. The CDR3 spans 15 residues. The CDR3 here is CASSTTGTTNEKLFF. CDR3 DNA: TGCGCCAGCAGCACAACCGGAACAACTAATGAAAAACTGTTTTTT.

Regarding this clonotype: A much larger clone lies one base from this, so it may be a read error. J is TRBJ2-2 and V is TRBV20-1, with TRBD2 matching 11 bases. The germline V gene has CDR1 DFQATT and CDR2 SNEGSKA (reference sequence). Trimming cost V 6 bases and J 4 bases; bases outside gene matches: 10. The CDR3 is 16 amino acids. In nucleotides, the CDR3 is TGCAGTGCCGGATTAGCGGGAGGGCTAGGCACCGGGGAGCTGTTTTTT. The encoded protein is CSAGLAGGLGTGELFF.

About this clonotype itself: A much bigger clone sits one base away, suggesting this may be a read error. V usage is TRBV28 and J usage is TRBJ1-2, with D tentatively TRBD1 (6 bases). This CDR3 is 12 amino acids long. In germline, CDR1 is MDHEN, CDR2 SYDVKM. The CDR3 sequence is CASTGAGYGCTF. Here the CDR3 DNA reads TGTGCCAGCACGGGGGCTGGCTATGGCTGCACCTTC.

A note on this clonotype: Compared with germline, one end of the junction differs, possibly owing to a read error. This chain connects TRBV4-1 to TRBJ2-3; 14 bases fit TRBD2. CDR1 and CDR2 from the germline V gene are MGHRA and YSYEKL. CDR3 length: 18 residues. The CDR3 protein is CASSQHAGLAGVSDTQYF. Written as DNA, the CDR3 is TGCGCCAGCAGCCAACATGCGGGACTAGCGGGAGTTTCAGATACACAGTATTTT.

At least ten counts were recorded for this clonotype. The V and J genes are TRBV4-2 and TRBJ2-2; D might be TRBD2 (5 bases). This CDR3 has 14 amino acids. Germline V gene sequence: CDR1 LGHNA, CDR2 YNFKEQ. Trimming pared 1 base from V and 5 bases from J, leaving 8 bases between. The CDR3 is CASSQARGTGELFF. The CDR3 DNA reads TGTGCCAGCAGCCAAGCCAGAGGGACCGGGGAGCTGTTTTTT.

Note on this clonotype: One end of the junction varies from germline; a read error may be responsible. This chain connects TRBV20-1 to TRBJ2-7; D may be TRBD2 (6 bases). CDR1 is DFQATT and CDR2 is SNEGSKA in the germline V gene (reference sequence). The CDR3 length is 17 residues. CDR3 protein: CSTSLPRAGRASYVQYF. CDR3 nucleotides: TGCAGTACTAGCCTACCTCGTGCAGGGCGCGCCTCCTACGTGCAGTACTTC.

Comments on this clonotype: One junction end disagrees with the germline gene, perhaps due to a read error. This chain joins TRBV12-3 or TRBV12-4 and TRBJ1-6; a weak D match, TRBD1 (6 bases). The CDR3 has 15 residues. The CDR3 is CTSSQIEGGNSPLHF. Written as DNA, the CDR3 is TGTACCAGCAGTCAGATCGAGGGGGGAAATTCACCCCTCCACTTT.

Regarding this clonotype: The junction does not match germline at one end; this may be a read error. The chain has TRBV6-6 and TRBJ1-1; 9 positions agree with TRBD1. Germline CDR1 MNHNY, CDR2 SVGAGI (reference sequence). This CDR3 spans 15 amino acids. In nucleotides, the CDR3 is TGTGCCAGTAGTTACGGACAGGGGATGAGCACTGAAGCTTTCTTT. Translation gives CASSYGQGMSTEAFF.

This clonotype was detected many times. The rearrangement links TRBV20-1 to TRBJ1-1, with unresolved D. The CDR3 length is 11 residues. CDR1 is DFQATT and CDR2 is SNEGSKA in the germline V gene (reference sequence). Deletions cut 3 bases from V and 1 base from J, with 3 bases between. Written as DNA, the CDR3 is TGCAGTGCTAGGCGGAACACTGAAGCTTTCTTT. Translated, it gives CSARRNTEAFF.

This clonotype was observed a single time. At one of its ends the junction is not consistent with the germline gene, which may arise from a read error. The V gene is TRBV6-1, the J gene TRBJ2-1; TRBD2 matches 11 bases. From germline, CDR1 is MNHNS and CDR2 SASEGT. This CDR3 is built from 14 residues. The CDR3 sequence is CAGRGLAGGGEHFF. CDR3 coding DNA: TGTGCCGGCCGAGGGCTAGCGGGGGGAGGTGAGCACTTCTTC.

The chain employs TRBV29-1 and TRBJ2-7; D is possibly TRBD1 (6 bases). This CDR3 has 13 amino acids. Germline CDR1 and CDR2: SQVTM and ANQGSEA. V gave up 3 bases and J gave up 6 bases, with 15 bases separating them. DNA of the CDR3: TGCAGCGTTGAGGGGGCTGGGGGCCGCGAGCAGTACTTC. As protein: CSVEGAGGREQYF.

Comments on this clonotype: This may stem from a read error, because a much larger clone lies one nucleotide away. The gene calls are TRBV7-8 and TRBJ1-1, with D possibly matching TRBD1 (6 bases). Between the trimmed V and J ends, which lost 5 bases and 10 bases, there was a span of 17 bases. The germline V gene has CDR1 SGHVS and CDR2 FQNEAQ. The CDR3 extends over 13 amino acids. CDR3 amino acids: CASSQRQDLRAFF. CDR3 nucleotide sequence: TGTGCCAGCAGCCAGAGACAGGATCTTAGAGCTTTCTTT.

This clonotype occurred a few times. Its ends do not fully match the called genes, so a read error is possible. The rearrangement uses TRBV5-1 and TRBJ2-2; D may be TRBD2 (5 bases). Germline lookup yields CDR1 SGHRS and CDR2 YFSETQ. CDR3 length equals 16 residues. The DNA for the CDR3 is TGTGCCAGCAGCTTGGCCGGGATAGGGAACACCGGGGAGCTGTTTTTT. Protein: CASSLAGIGNTGELFF.

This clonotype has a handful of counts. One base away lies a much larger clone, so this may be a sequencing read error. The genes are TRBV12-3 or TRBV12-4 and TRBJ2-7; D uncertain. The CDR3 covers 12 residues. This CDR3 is CGSSSSHYEQYF. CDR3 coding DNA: TGTGGCAGCAGTTCGAGTCACTACGAGCAGTACTTC.

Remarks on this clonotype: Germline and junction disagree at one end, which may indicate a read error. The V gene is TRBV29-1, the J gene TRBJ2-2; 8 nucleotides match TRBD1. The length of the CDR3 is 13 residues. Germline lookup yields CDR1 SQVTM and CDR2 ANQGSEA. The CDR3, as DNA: TGTAGCGTTGGGGGACAGGCCGTCTGGGAGCTGTTTTTT. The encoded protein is CSVGGQAVWELFF.

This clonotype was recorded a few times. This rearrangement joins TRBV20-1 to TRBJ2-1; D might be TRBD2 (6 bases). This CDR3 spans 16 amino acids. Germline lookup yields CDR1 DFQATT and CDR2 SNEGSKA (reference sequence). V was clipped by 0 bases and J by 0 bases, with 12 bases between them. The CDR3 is CSARDWGSGSYNEQFF. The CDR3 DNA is TGCAGTGCTAGAGATTGGGGTAGCGGCTCCTACAATGAGCAGTTCTTC.

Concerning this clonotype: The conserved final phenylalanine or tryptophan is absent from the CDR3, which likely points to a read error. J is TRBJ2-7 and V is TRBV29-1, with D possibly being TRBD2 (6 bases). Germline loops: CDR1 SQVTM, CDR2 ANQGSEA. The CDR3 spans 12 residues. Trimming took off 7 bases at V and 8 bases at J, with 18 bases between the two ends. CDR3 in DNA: TGCAGCGCTGGGACGGGGGATGGCAAGCAGTACATC. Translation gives CSAGTGDGKQYI.

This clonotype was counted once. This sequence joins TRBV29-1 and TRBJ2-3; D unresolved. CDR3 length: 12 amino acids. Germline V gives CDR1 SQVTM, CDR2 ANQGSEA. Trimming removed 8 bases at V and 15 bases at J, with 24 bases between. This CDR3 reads CSSDSDSDMHYF. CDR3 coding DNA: TGCAGCTCCGATTCTGATTCAGATATGCACTATTTT.

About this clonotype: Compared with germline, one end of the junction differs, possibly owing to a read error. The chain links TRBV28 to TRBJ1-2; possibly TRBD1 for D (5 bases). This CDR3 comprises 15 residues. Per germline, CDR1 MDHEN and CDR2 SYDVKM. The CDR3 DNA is TGTTCCAGCACCAAAGCGATTACAGGCCTCGGTGGCTACACCTTC. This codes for CSSTKAITGLGGYTF.